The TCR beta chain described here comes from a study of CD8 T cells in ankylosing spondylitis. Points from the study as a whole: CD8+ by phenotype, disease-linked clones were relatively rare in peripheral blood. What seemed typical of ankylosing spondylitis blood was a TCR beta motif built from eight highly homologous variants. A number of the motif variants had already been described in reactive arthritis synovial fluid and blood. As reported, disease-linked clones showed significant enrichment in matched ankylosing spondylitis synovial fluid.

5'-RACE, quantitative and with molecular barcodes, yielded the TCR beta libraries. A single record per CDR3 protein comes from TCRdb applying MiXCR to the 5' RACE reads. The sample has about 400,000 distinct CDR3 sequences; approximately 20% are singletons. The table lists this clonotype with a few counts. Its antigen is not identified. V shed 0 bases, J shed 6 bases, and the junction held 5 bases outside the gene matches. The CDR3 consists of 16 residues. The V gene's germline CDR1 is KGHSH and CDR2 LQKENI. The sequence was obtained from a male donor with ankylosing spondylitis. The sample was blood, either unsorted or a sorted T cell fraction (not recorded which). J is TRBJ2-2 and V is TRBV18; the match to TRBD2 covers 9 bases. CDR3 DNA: TGTGCCAGCTCACCACCGGGACTAGCCTGGGCCGGGGAGCTGTTTTTT. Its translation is CASSPPGLAWAGELFF.